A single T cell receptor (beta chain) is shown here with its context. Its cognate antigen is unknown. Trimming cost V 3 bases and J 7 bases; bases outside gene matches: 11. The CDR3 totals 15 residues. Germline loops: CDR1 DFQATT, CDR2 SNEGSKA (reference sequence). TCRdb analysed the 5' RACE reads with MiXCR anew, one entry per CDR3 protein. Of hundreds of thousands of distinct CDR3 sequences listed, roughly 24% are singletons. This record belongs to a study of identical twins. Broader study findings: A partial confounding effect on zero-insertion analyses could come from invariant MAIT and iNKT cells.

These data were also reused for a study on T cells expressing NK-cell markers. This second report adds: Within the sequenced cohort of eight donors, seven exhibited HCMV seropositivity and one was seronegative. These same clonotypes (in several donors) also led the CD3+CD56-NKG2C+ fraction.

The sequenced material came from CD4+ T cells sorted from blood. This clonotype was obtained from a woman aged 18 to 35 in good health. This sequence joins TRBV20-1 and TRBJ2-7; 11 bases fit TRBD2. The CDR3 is CSASEGSSGRSEQYF. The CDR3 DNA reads TGCAGTGCTAGCGAGGGGTCTAGCGGGAGGAGTGAGCAGTACTTC.